The 28 T cell receptor beta chains below were found in one sample sequenced in a study of follicular helper T cells after annual influenza vaccination. Stated time point: 2014-2015 season, 7 days after vaccination. Libraries were prepared by immunoSEQ multiplex PCR; TCRdb keeps only in-frame clonotypes and omits some of them. This sample has roughly 7,700 clones, with 75% to 90% found just once. This specimen was CXCR5+ CD38- circulating T follicular helper cells from blood, taken 7 days after influenza vaccination. Noted subset: circulating Tfh, non-naive CD4+CXCR5+PD-1+ (ICOS+CD38+ or ICOS-CD38-). These receptors were obtained from an adult who received the influenza vaccine.

V is TRBV28 and J is TRBJ1-3; D is uncertain. Per the germline V gene, CDR1 is MDHEN and CDR2 is SYDVKM. This CDR3 comprises 12 residues. V lost 5 bases, J lost 1 base, and 3 bases lay in between. In DNA, the CDR3 is TGTGCCAGCAGTACGTCTGGAAACACCATATATTTT. Translated: CASSTSGNTIYF. Complete variable domain (other parts from reference TRBV28 and TRBJ1-3): DVKVTQSSRYLVKRTGEKVFLECVQDMDHENMFWYRQDPGLGLRLIYFSYDVKMKEKGDIPEGYSVSREKKERFSLILESASTNQTSMYLCASSTSGNTIYFGEGSWLTVV.

The V and J genes are TRBV5-6 and TRBJ2-7, with 11 bases lining up with TRBD2. The germline CDR1 and CDR2 sequences are SGHDT and YYEEEE. The CDR3 covers 15 residues. The junction had 6 bases not matched to a gene; V was cut back by 4 bases and J by 3 bases. Written as DNA, the CDR3 is TGTGCCAGCAGCAATAGTCTAGCGGGGGGCTACGAGCAGTACTTC. It codes for CASSNSLAGGYEQYF.

The chain uses TRBV11-2 and TRBJ2-7; 9 bases match TRBD1. The CDR3 totals 13 residues. The V gene end was trimmed by 8 bases and the J gene end by 0 bases; junction bases not matched to a gene: 2. Germline CDR1 and CDR2: SGHAT and FQNNGV. The CDR3 coding sequence is TGTGCCAGCGGGACAGGGAACTCCTACGAGCAGTACTTC. Residues: CASGTGNSYEQYF.

This rearrangement joins TRBV6-1 to TRBJ1-4; D not resolved. V lost 8 bases and J lost 5, with 15 bases in between. There are 14 residues in the CDR3. In germline, CDR1 is MNHNS, CDR2 SASEGT. The CDR3 spells CASRLNRANEKLFF. The DNA for the CDR3 is TGTGCCAGCCGCCTAAATCGGGCGAATGAAAAACTGTTTTTT.

The V call is TRBV11-3, the J call TRBJ1-5, with 9 bases that match TRBD1. The germline CDR1 and CDR2 sequences are SGHNT and YENEEA. The CDR3 consists of 14 residues. The J segment lost 7 bases and the V segment lost 5 bases, leaving 6 bases of the junction unmatched. For the CDR3, the DNA is TGTGCCAGCAGCCCCCGGACAGGGGAACAGCCCCAGCATTTT. This codes for CASSPRTGEQPQHF.

The CDR3 DNA sequence: TGTGCCAGCAGCTCCCGACTAGCGGGAGGCTCCCATGAGCAGTTCTTC. Protein product: CASSSRLAGGSHEQFF. The V and J genes are TRBV7-9 and TRBJ2-1; 13 bases align to TRBD2. V was pared by 4 bases and J by 8 bases, with 8 bases of the junction left unmatched. Per germline, CDR1 SEHNR and CDR2 FQNEAQ (reference sequence). The CDR3 spans 16 residues.

The chain employs TRBV5-1 and TRBJ2-2; the match to TRBD2 covers 8 bases. With 0 bases clipped from V and 2 bases from J, the junction kept 6 bases outside the gene matches. CDR3 length: 17 amino acids. Germline-derived CDR1 and CDR2 are SGHRS and YFSETQ. In DNA, the CDR3 is TGCGCCAGCAGCTTGGGAGGCGGGGGGCTAAACACCGGGGAGCTGTTTTTT. Protein: CASSLGGGGLNTGELFF.

This clone was counted only a few times. CDR3 protein: CASSAQGATYEQYF. The CDR3 nucleotides are TGTGCCAGCAGTGCCCAGGGGGCCACCTACGAGCAGTACTTC. The rearrangement links TRBV2 to TRBJ2-7; 8 positions match TRBD1. Germline CDR1 is SNHLY and CDR2 is FYNNEI. J lost 2 bases, V lost 4 bases, and 4 bases had no gene match. This CDR3 is built from 14 residues.

In this sample, this clone turned up once. The rearrangement links TRBV4-1 to TRBJ1-4; 9 bases match TRBD1. The V and J ends lost 1 base and 5 bases, in that order; junction bases with no gene match: 8. The CDR3 is made up of 17 amino acids. Germline V lookup: CDR1 MGHRA, CDR2 YSYEKL. The CDR3 DNA reads as TGCGCCAGCAGCCAAGGGCGGTCCGGGACAGGGAATGAAAAACTGTTTTTT. Translation: CASSQGRSGTGNEKLFF.

The CDR3 protein is CASSVASDTSSYNEQFF. The DNA of the CDR3 is TGTGCCAGCAGCGTAGCTAGTGACACCTCCTCCTACAATGAGCAGTTCTTC. The chain combines TRBV9 with TRBJ2-1; D remains unclear. Deletions cut 0 bases from V and 0 bases from J, with 13 bases between. The CDR3 is 17 amino acids. Germline CDR1 and CDR2: SGDLS and YYNGEE.

The chain links TRBV30 to TRBJ1-2; no clear D. From germline, CDR1 is GTSNPN and CDR2 SVGIG (reference sequence). This CDR3 is 13 amino acids long. V was pared by 5 bases and J by 4 bases, with 14 bases between. The CDR3 DNA reads TGTGCCTGGGACGGAAGGATCTCCTATGGCTACACCTTC. Protein product: CAWDGRISYGYTF.

This chain uses TRBV14 with TRBJ2-1, with a tentative D call TRBD1 (5 bases). CDR1 and CDR2 (germline): SGHDN, FVKESK. V lost 5 bases and J 3 bases, leaving 17 bases between the germline ends. The CDR3 contains 16 residues. The CDR3 DNA follows: TGTGCCAGCAGCTCTCTAAGACAGACTGGCTACAATGAGCAGTTCTTC. Its translation: CASSSLRQTGYNEQFF.

The V call is TRBV5-8, the J call TRBJ2-3; D gene uncertain. Germline-derived CDR1 and CDR2 are SGHTS and YDEGEE. Deletions cut 1 base from V and 6 bases from J, with 9 bases between. The CDR3 spans 13 residues. Here the CDR3 DNA reads TGTGCCAGCAGCTTGTCGGGTTGGGATACGCAGTATTTT. This encodes CASSLSGWDTQYF.

The J gene is TRBJ2-5, the V gene TRBV5-6, with D hard to call. This CDR3 spans 12 amino acids. In germline, CDR1 is SGHDT, CDR2 YYEEEE. V gave up 5 bases and J gave up 5 bases, with 10 bases separating them. The CDR3 sequence is CASRRGEETQYF. DNA for the CDR3: TGTGCCAGCAGGCGAGGTGAGGAGACCCAGTACTTC.

This chain connects TRBV10-2 to TRBJ2-1; 15 bases fit TRBD2. J gave up 1 base and V 6 bases, and 10 bases lay outside the gene matches. CDR1 WSHSY and CDR2 SAAADI come from the germline V gene. The CDR3 totals 19 residues. The CDR3 nucleotides are TGCGCCAGCAGCTATGGGACTAGCGGGGGGTTTAAGTCCTACAATGAGCAGTTCTTC. Its translation is CASSYGTSGGFKSYNEQFF.

The rearrangement links TRBV7-2 to TRBJ1-6; D remains ambiguous. The CDR3 sequence is 15 residues long. Germline CDR1 SGHTA, CDR2 FQGNSA. V shed 0 bases and J shed 10 bases, with 13 bases lying between them. This CDR3 reads CASSLATTQWSPLHF. The CDR3 DNA is TGTGCCAGCAGCTTAGCTACCACCCAGTGGTCACCCCTCCACTTT.

V is TRBV5-5 and J is TRBJ2-3; D is undetermined. Germline V gene lookup returns CDR1 SGHKS and CDR2 YYEKEE (reference sequence). V was cut by 0 bases and J by 0 bases, with 5 bases left in between. The CDR3 runs 14 residues. The CDR3 region has the DNA TGTGCCAGCAGCTTGGCCCTTAGCACAGATACGCAGTATTTT. This codes for CASSLALSTDTQYF.

The rearrangement uses TRBV6-5 and TRBJ2-7; D may be TRBD1 (6 bases). Trimming left V 6 bases short and J 3 bases short, with 12 bases between. The CDR3 is 13 amino acids. From germline, CDR1 is MNHEY and CDR2 SVGAGI. The CDR3 DNA reads as TGTGCCAGCAGCCGGGACAATGGCTACGAGCAGTACTTC. Translation: CASSRDNGYEQYF.

The genes are TRBV30 and TRBJ1-5; 8 bases match TRBD1. The CDR3 is made up of 16 amino acids. With 4 bases clipped from V and 3 bases from J, the junction kept 11 bases outside the gene matches. Germline V lookup: CDR1 GTSNPN, CDR2 SVGIG (reference sequence). CDR3 nucleotides: TGTGCCTGGACCCCTCGGACAGGGAGCTACAATCAGCCCCAGCATTTT. Its translation is CAWTPRTGSYNQPQHF.

The V and J genes are TRBV6-5 and TRBJ1-6, with D maybe TRBD1 (6 bases). Deletions cut 6 bases from V and 9 bases from J, with 12 bases between. Germline V gene data show CDR1 as MNHEY and CDR2 as SVGAGI. The CDR3 runs 13 residues. The chain's CDR3 is CASRWDTSSPLHF. CDR3 nucleotides: TGTGCCAGCAGATGGGACACGAGTTCACCCCTCCACTTT.

The chain joins TRBV25-1 to TRBJ2-3; no reliable D call. The germline CDR1 and CDR2 sequences are MGHDK and SYGVNS. Between the trimmed V and J ends, which lost 6 bases and 2 bases, there was a span of 9 bases. CDR3 length equals 13 residues. As DNA, the CDR3 is TGTGCCAGCAGGGCTCCGTCCACAGATACGCAGTATTTT. Translating gives CASRAPSTDTQYF.

The chain joins TRBV5-1 to TRBJ2-5; maybe TRBD2 (5 bases). V was clipped by 3 bases and J by 5 bases, with 20 bases between them. The CDR3 sequence is 16 residues long. The germline V gene has CDR1 SGHRS and CDR2 YFSETQ. In nucleotides, the CDR3 is TGCGCCAGCAGCTGGACGGGGAGTGGGTCGGGGGAGACCCAGTACTTC. Amino acid sequence: CASSWTGSGSGETQYF.

This chain connects TRBV6-1 to TRBJ1-3; D uncertain. This CDR3 comprises 13 residues. Germline lookup yields CDR1 MNHNS and CDR2 SASEGT. Trimming cost V 4 bases and J 2 bases, with 6 bases left between them. CDR3 residues: CASSVEPGNTIYF. The CDR3, as DNA: TGTGCCAGCAGTGTGGAGCCTGGAAACACCATATATTTT.

The chain combines TRBV19 with TRBJ1-3; D unresolved. V was shortened by 1 base and J by 4 bases, with 26 bases between the two germline ends. The CDR3 has 20 residues. CDR1 and CDR2 from the germline V gene are LNHDA and SQIVND (reference sequence). The CDR3 DNA follows: TGTGCCAGTAGTATAGTGCCCGAAGGTGCTCGGCCACGGTCAGGAAACACCATATATTTT. It specifies CASSIVPEGARPRSGNTIYF.

The V and J genes are TRBV7-8 and TRBJ2-3; D is unresolved. Germline assignment: CDR1 SGHVS and CDR2 FQNEAQ. The V gene lost 1 base and the J gene lost 4 bases, with 3 bases spanning the gap. The length of the CDR3 is 12 residues. This CDR3 is CASSLGADTQYF. The CDR3 nucleotides are TGTGCCAGCAGCTTAGGCGCAGATACGCAGTATTTT.

The table lists this clone with a count of one. The chain carries TRBV15 and TRBJ1-3; no reliable D call. The V and J ends lost 1 base and 0 bases respectively, with 10 bases between them. The V gene's germline CDR1 is LNHNV and CDR2 YYDKDF (reference sequence). The CDR3 runs to 16 residues. CDR3 protein: CATSRGIGLSGNTIYF. In DNA, the CDR3 is TGTGCCACCAGCAGAGGTATAGGTCTCTCTGGAAACACCATATATTTT. Based on the CDR3 plus reference TRBV15 and TRBJ1-3, the full variable domain is DAMVIQNPRYQVTQFGKPVTLSCSQTLNHNVMYWYQQKSSQAPKLLFHYYDKDFNNEADTPDNFQSRRPNTSFCFLDIRSPGLGDTAMYLCATSRGIGLSGNTIYFGEGSWLTVV.

CDR3 in amino acids: CARTDNNEQFF. The CDR3 DNA follows: TGTGCCAGGACCGATAACAATGAGCAGTTCTTC. The chain links TRBV2 to TRBJ2-1; no clear D gene. This CDR3 has 11 residues. The ends were cut back, 9 bases at V and 5 bases at J, with 8 bases in the middle. CDR1 is SNHLY and CDR2 is FYNNEI in the germline V gene.

The chain is built from TRBV11-1 and TRBJ1-2, with D hard to call. V was pared by 1 base and J by 3 bases, with 9 bases between. Germline loops: CDR1 SGHAT, CDR2 FQDESV (reference sequence). The CDR3 totals 14 residues. Written as DNA, the CDR3 is TGTGCCAGCAGCTTAGGCCGGACGGACTATGGCTACACCTTC. Translating it yields CASSLGRTDYGYTF.